This T cell receptor (beta chain) was obtained from a study of cytomegalovirus exposure and HLA in healthy donors. About the study: The approximately 120 validation repertoires, a later analysis reported, used the same platform as the approximately 630 first-cohort repertoires. Study-wide points: The study recorded 150 to 200 TCR beta chains that were cytomegalovirus-associated. The TCR clusters that emerged in the first cohort tended, a later analysis found, to co-occur in the approximately 110 validation repertoires. The CMV antigen specificity of three CMV-associated chains was confirmed through in vitro analysis.

Concerning this clone itself: Its cognate antigen is unknown.

Germline V gene data show CDR1 as SEHNR and CDR2 as FQNEAQ (reference sequence). The V gene lost 1 base and the J gene lost 8 bases, with 7 bases spanning the gap. This CDR3 is 12 amino acids long. The method was immunoSEQ multiplex PCR; TCRdb's version includes in-frame clones alone and lacks a portion of them. The repertoire holds hundreds of thousands of clones, with approximately 82% as singletons. The chain is built from TRBV7-9 and TRBJ2-3; possible D gene TRBD2, 5 bases. Sequencing input: PBMCs. This receptor was taken from a woman between 18 and 29 years old in good health and CMV-seronegative. The CDR3 nucleotides are TGTGCCAGCAGCTTAGAAGAGGGTACGCAGTATTTT. Amino acids: CASSLEEGTQYF.